The 30 T cell receptor beta chains listed next were all sequenced from one sample in a study of cytomegalovirus exposure and HLA in healthy donors. The primer mix had 60 Vbeta and 13 Jbeta primers. Some clones are missing from TCRdb's copy, which holds only in-frame ones; the method was immunoSEQ multiplex PCR. The sample lists approximately 190,000 clones, 70% to 85% seen once, with 3.4% in the top ten. The sequenced material came from PBMCs. The receptors originated from a man in his forties in good health and CMV-seropositive.

The chain is built from TRBV7-2 and TRBJ1-2, with a weak D call TRBD1 (6 bases). Germline values: CDR1 SGHTA, CDR2 FQGNSA. The CDR3 totals 14 residues. Between the trimmed V and J ends, which lost 4 bases and 4 bases, there was a span of 13 bases. CDR3 DNA: TGTGCCAGCAGCTCGATGGACAGACTCTATGGCTACACCTTC. This encodes CASSSMDRLYGYTF.

The chain recombines TRBV29-1 with TRBJ2-1; 8 nucleotides align to TRBD1. Unmatched junction bases numbered 13, after V lost 7 bases and J lost 8 bases. The CDR3 loop spans 14 amino acids. CDR1 is SQVTM, CDR2 ANQGSEA, per germline. CDR3 nucleotides: TGCAGCGGCCTCGGACAGGGCATGTGGCATGAGCAGTTCTTC. It encodes CSGLGQGMWHEQFF.

The rearrangement links TRBV6-1 to TRBJ2-7; 8 bases align to TRBD1. Germline V gene data show CDR1 as MNHNS and CDR2 as SASEGT. This CDR3 has 13 amino acids. V dropped 7 bases and J dropped 5; count of bases not matched to a gene: 7. The CDR3 DNA reads as TGTGCCAGCACCTGGACAGGGTACAACGAGCAGTACTTC. Protein product: CASTWTGYNEQYF.

V and J are TRBV9 and TRBJ2-1; TRBD2 matches 10 bases. The CDR3 runs to 16 residues. The germline CDR1 and CDR2 sequences are SGDLS and YYNGEE. Trimming removed 4 bases from V and 8 bases from J; junction bases left unmatched: 12. CDR3 coding DNA: TGTGCCAGCAGCTTTTTAGCGGGGGGCTCCTTTTATGAGCAGTTCTTC. Encoded protein: CASSFLAGGSFYEQFF.

The rearrangement joins TRBV28 to TRBJ2-7; 9 nucleotides match TRBD2. This CDR3 comprises 15 residues. J gave up 3 bases and V 5 bases, and 8 bases lay outside the gene matches. Germline CDR1 is MDHEN and CDR2 is SYDVKM. The CDR3 nucleotides are TGTGCCAGCAGTCCCCCAGCGGGAGGTTTCTACGAGCAGTACTTC. Translating it yields CASSPPAGGFYEQYF.

The rearrangement joins TRBV7-2 to TRBJ2-5; TRBD1 matches at 9 bases. The V gene end was trimmed by 6 bases and the J gene end by 7 bases; junction bases not matched to a gene: 9. The CDR3 has 14 amino acids. Germline V gene lookup returns CDR1 SGHTA and CDR2 FQGNSA. CDR3 coding DNA: TGTGCCAGCAGGAACAGGGGGCAGGGTGGGACCCAGTACTTC. Translation: CASRNRGQGGTQYF.

The chain links TRBV7-6 to TRBJ1-6; a weak D match, TRBD1 (5 bases). V gave up 3 bases and J gave up 7 bases, with 13 bases separating them. This CDR3 region has 15 residues. Germline CDR1 SGHVS, CDR2 FNYEAQ. The chain's CDR3 is CASSLRQGVNSPLHF. Here the CDR3 DNA reads TGTGCCAGCAGCTTGAGGCAGGGTGTCAATTCACCCCTCCACTTT.

The gene calls are TRBV6-5 and TRBJ1-1; perhaps TRBD1 as D (5 bases). V was clipped by 6 bases and J by 6 bases, with 11 bases between them. The CDR3 has 12 residues. Germline assignment: CDR1 MNHEY and CDR2 SVGAGI. The CDR3 DNA reads as TGTGCCAGCAGCCGCAGGGAGGCTGAAGCTTTCTTT. It is translated as CASSRREAEAFF.

DNA for the CDR3: TGTGCCAGCAGCTTAGACAGGGGACATGGCTACACCTTC. Translating gives CASSLDRGHGYTF. V and J are TRBV11-1 and TRBJ1-2, with TRBD1 matching over 7 bases. The CDR3 is 13 amino acids. The V segment lost 1 base and the J segment 6 bases; nucleotides outside the gene matches: 2. Germline V gives CDR1 SGHAT, CDR2 FQDESV (reference sequence).

V is TRBV10-3 and J is TRBJ2-7; 7 nucleotides agree with TRBD2. V dropped 3 bases and J dropped 9; count of bases not matched to a gene: 5. The V gene's germline CDR1 is ENHRY and CDR2 SYGVKD. The CDR3 totals 12 residues. The DNA of the CDR3 is TGTGCCATCAGTGACCCCGCTAGCGGGCAGTACTTC. Translation gives CAISDPASGQYF.

This chain uses TRBV6-6 with TRBJ2-5, with TRBD1 matching over 9 bases. CDR3 length: 14 residues. The germline gives CDR1 MNHNY, CDR2 SVGAGI (reference sequence). Trimming cost V 4 bases and J 3 bases; bases outside gene matches: 3. Written as DNA, the CDR3 is TGTGCCAGCAGTTCACAGGGGGCTGAAGAGACCCAGTACTTC. It is translated as CASSSQGAEETQYF.

This chain joins TRBV4-1 and TRBJ2-7; TRBD1 aligns across 9 bases. The germline gives CDR1 MGHRA, CDR2 YSYEKL. The CDR3 is made up of 15 amino acids. V shed 3 bases, J shed 2 bases, and the junction held 5 bases outside the gene matches. CDR3 residues: CASSHGQGFPYEQYF. CDR3 in DNA: TGCGCCAGCAGCCACGGACAGGGGTTTCCCTACGAGCAGTACTTC.

V is TRBV7-4 and J is TRBJ2-7, with TRBD1 identical over 8 bases. After removal of 4 bases from V and 5 bases from J, the junction contained 13 bases not matched to a gene. Germline lookup yields CDR1 SGHVT and CDR2 SQSDAQ. The CDR3 contains 16 residues. The DNA of the CDR3 is TGTGCCAGCAGCTCTCTTAGTCAGGGGGCGCTGGACGAGCAGTACTTC. It translates to CASSSLSQGALDEQYF. Looking up the rest from reference TRBV7-4 and TRBJ2-7 gives the full variable domain: GAGVSQSPRYKVAKRGRDVALRCDSISGHVTLYWYRQTLGQGSEVLTYSQSDAQRDKSGRPSGRFSAERPERSVSTLKIQRTEQGDSAVYLCASSSLSQGALDEQYFGPGTRLTVT.

With regard to this clone: An end of the junction differs from the germline gene, which may be a read error. V gene TRBV11-2 combines with J gene TRBJ2-7; 11 bases line up with TRBD2. The germline gives CDR1 SGHAT, CDR2 FQNNGV. This CDR3 spans 14 amino acids. Written as DNA, the CDR3 is TGTGCCAGCAGGTTAGCGGGGGGGCCTTACGAGCAGTACTTC. Protein sequence: CASRLAGGPYEQYF.

The V call is TRBV12-1, the J call TRBJ2-7; TRBD1, the table's D call, was not compared with the DNA. TRBV12-1 is deemed a pseudogene. The CDR3 totals 14 residues. The CDR3 coding sequence is TGTGCCAGCAGCTGGGGACAGGAGTCCTACGAGCAGTACTTC. This sequence encodes CASSWGQESYEQYF.

The V gene is TRBV11-2, the J gene TRBJ1-4, with 7 bases matching TRBD1. Trimming at V came to 5 bases and at J to 5 bases, leaving 5 bases not matched to a gene. The CDR3 covers 14 residues. From germline, CDR1 is SGHAT and CDR2 FQNNGV. The CDR3 bases are TGTGCCAGCAGCCGACAGGGTTTAAATGAAAAACTGTTTTTT. Translating gives CASSRQGLNEKLFF.

V usage is TRBV10-3 and J usage is TRBJ1-6; D is unclear. This CDR3 comprises 15 residues. V lost 3 bases to trimming and J lost 7 bases, with 13 bases between them. CDR1 is ENHRY and CDR2 is SYGVKD in the germline V gene. DNA of the CDR3: TGTGCCATCAGTGACCGAAGGACGGGAAATTCACCCCTCCACTTT. The encoded protein is CAISDRRTGNSPLHF.

V is TRBV18 and J is TRBJ1-4; D call uncertain. V was clipped by 5 bases and J by 8 bases, with 9 bases between them. Germline CDR1 reads KGHSH; CDR2 reads LQKENI. This CDR3 region has 12 residues. The CDR3 DNA reads as TGTGCCAGCTCAAGAACGGGGGAAAAACTGTTTTTT. Protein product: CASSRTGEKLFF.

This clone was seen only once. The V and J genes are TRBV5-4 and TRBJ2-5; 8 nucleotides align to TRBD2. The CDR3 has 15 amino acids. Germline V gene lookup returns CDR1 SGHNT and CDR2 YYREEE (reference sequence). Unmatched junction bases numbered 5, after V lost 0 bases and J lost 4 bases. The CDR3, as DNA: TGTGCCAGCAGCTTGGTCGGGAGGGCCGGAGAGACCCAGTACTTC. Translating gives CASSLVGRAGETQYF.

This clone came up a few times. The chain couples TRBV6-1 to TRBJ2-2; maybe TRBD1 (6 bases). Germline V gene sequence: CDR1 MNHNS, CDR2 SASEGT. The CDR3 loop spans 17 amino acids. V lost 4 bases to trimming and J lost 0 bases, with 15 bases between them. CDR3 in amino acids: CASSGGQTLTNTGELFF. The CDR3 DNA follows: TGTGCCAGCAGTGGAGGACAGACCCTTACGAACACCGGGGAGCTGTTTTTT.

The chain uses TRBV19 and TRBJ2-1; TRBD2 agrees at 8 bases. J gave up 9 bases and V 6 bases, and 7 bases lay outside the gene matches. Germline-derived CDR1 and CDR2 are LNHDA and SQIVND (reference sequence). This CDR3 has 13 residues. The CDR3 loop is CASSTGGAPEQFF. The CDR3, as DNA: TGTGCCAGTAGCACGGGGGGGGCACCTGAGCAGTTCTTC.

The chain employs TRBV5-1 and TRBJ2-1, with D maybe TRBD1 (6 bases). CDR1 is SGHRS and CDR2 is YFSETQ in the germline V gene. The length of the CDR3 is 14 residues. V lost 2 bases and J lost 5, with 11 bases in between. The CDR3 DNA is TGCGCCAGCAGCTTCGGGGACACACACAATGAGCAGTTCTTC. This codes for CASSFGDTHNEQFF.

The CDR3 nucleotides are TGCAGCGTGGGGCAAACAGGGAAGAACACTGAAGCTTTCTTT. The encoded protein is CSVGQTGKNTEAFF. The chain is built from TRBV29-1 and TRBJ1-1; perhaps TRBD1 as D (6 bases). Germline CDR1 SQVTM, CDR2 ANQGSEA. The CDR3 is 14 residues long. V shed 6 bases and J shed 1 base, with 15 bases lying between them.

Only a few counts were recorded for this clone. The V gene is TRBV4-3, the J gene TRBJ2-7; no firm D call. Germline lookup yields CDR1 LGHNA and CDR2 YSLEER. This CDR3 has 15 residues. V was cut by 1 base and J by 5 bases, with 15 bases left in between. The CDR3 DNA sequence: TGCGCCAGCAGCCAAGGAAACTCTCCCCGTCACGAGCAGTACTTC. Translating it yields CASSQGNSPRHEQYF.

This clone was picked up a small number of times. This sequence joins TRBV2 and TRBJ2-3; 12 bases are a match to TRBD1. The J segment lost 5 bases and the V segment lost 6 bases, leaving 15 bases of the junction unmatched. The CDR3 consists of 18 residues. Germline CDR1 and CDR2: SNHLY and FYNNEI. The CDR3 reads CASRDKPGQGAQGDTQYF. CDR3 in DNA: TGTGCCAGCAGGGACAAACCGGGACAGGGGGCGCAGGGAGATACGCAGTATTTT.

V usage is TRBV29-1 and J usage is TRBJ2-7; tentative D call: TRBD2 (5 bases). Germline CDR1 SQVTM, CDR2 ANQGSEA. This CDR3 spans 12 amino acids. V lost 2 bases and J 11 bases, leaving 16 bases between the germline ends. The CDR3 nucleotides are TGCAGCGTTGAAAAGGCAGGAGGAGTGGAGTACTTC. Protein: CSVEKAGGVEYF.

The CDR3 protein is CAISESRTDSGANVLTF. For the CDR3, the DNA is TGTGCCATCAGTGAGTCCAGGACAGACTCTGGGGCCAACGTCCTGACTTTC. V gene TRBV10-3 combines with J gene TRBJ2-6; a weak D match, TRBD1 (6 bases). With 0 bases removed from V and 0 bases from J, the gap between germline ends came to 9 bases. The length of the CDR3 is 17 residues. Germline CDR1 reads ENHRY; CDR2 reads SYGVKD.

V and J are TRBV2 and TRBJ1-2, with 8 bases that match TRBD1. The germline V gene encodes CDR1 SNHLY and CDR2 FYNNEI. Trimming at V came to 0 bases and at J to 3 bases, leaving 3 bases not matched to a gene. The CDR3 loop spans 15 amino acids. The CDR3 region has the DNA TGTGCCAGCAGTGAAGCCAGGGGGCAGTACTATGGCTACACCTTC. It specifies CASSEARGQYYGYTF.

This clone came up once. The genes are TRBV7-4 and TRBJ1-1, with a possible D match to TRBD1 (6 bases). CDR3 length: 15 residues. Germline CDR1 and CDR2: SGHVT and SQSDAQ. V was clipped by 4 bases and J by 4 bases, with 16 bases between them. The CDR3 protein is CASSSGRRTVTEAFF. The CDR3 DNA follows: TGTGCCAGCAGCTCCGGCCGGAGGACAGTCACTGAAGCTTTCTTT.

The CDR3 loop reads CASSPELASTDTQYF. CDR3 DNA: TGTGCCAGCTCACCCGAACTAGCCAGCACAGATACGCAGTATTTT. The chain carries TRBV18 and TRBJ2-3; D may be TRBD2 (6 bases). Germline lookup yields CDR1 KGHSH and CDR2 LQKENI. Trimming took 3 bases from V and 0 from J, leaving 10 bases between them. CDR3 length: 15 amino acids.